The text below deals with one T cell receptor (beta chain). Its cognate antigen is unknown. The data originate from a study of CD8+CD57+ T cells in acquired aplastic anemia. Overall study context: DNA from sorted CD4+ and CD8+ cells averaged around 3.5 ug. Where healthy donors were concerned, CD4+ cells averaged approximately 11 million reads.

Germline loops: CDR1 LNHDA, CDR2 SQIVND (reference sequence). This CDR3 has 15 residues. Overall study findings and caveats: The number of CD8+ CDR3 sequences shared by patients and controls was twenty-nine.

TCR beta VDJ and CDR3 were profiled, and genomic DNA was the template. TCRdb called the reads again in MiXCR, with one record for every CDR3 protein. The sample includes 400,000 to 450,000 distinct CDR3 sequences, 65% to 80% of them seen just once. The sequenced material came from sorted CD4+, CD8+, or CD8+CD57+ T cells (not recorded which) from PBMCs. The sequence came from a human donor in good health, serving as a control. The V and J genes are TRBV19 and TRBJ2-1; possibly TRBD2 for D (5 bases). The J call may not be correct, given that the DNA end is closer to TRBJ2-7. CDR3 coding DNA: TGTGCCAGTAGCCTCCAGGACCATAAGGAGGACGAGCAGTACTTC. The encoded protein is CASSLQDHKEDEQYF.